Listed here are 14 T cell receptor beta chains from one sample, sequenced in a study of T cell responses to AZD1222 COVID-19 vaccine (dated by TCRdb to about 2021). Sample time point, as interpreted from the label and publication: baseline before first vaccination. Libraries were prepared through the immunoSEQ multiplex PCR assay. TCRdb took over this immuneACCESS table, retaining in-frame rearrangements with V and J assigned. Such tables are incomplete; in checked studies, under half of the missing clones stem from an unresolved V gene, and the remainder is unexplained. Counted in this sample were about 130,000 clones; 90% of them appeared once. In total, the top ten clones hold less than 9% of the sample. The sequenced sample was peripheral blood, obtained on day 0 of AZD1222 vaccination. The receptors derive from an adult in good health.

This clone showed up just once. This chain joins TRBV5-5 and TRBJ1-5; 7 bases match TRBD1. The length of the CDR3 is 14 residues. The V and J ends lost 2 bases and 4 bases, in that order; junction bases with no gene match: 3. CDR1 is SGHKS, CDR2 YYEKEE, per germline (reference sequence). For the CDR3, the DNA is TGTGCCAGCAGCTTTGACAGGGTAAATCAGCCCCAGCATTTT. Protein: CASSFDRVNQPQHF.

The chain combines TRBV4-2 with TRBJ1-2; no clear D gene. Germline CDR1 LGHNA, CDR2 YNFKEQ. Trimming pared 1 base from V and 6 bases from J, leaving 18 bases between. This CDR3 region has 16 residues. As DNA, the CDR3 is TGTGCCAGCAGCCAAGGGACGGGCCAACCAACCCATGGCTACACCTTC. Its protein product is CASSQGTGQPTHGYTF.

This chain connects TRBV21-1 to TRBJ1-2. TRBV21-1 is labeled a pseudogene. CDR3 length equals 19 residues. The CDR3 region is CASSAPGAGKQFVAYGYTF. CDR3 DNA sequence: TGTGCCAGCAGCGCCCCGGGGGCAGGGAAGCAATTCGTGGCCTATGGCTACACCTTC.

This chain connects TRBV6-2 or TRBV6-3 to TRBJ1-2; D not certain. V lost 5 bases and J 5 bases, leaving 15 bases between the germline ends. Germline V lookup: CDR1 MNHEY, CDR2 SVGEGT. CDR3 length: 14 residues. The CDR3 bases are TGTGCCAGCAGTGACCCAGAACGCGGGTATGGCTACACCTTC. It translates to CASSDPERGYGYTF.

The genes are TRBV27 and TRBJ1-1; TRBD1 matches 10 bases. The trim removed 4 bases at V and 3 bases at J, leaving 2 bases unmatched. The CDR3 loop spans 14 amino acids. Germline V CDR1 and CDR2: MNHEY, SMNVEV (reference sequence). In nucleotides, the CDR3 is TGTGCCAGCAGTTGGACAGGGGGGGACACTGAAGCTTTCTTT. It translates to CASSWTGGDTEAFF.

The chain recombines TRBV15 with TRBJ2-7, with 10 nucleotides matching TRBD2. Trimming took 5 bases from V and 2 from J; bases not matched to a gene: 6. The CDR3 runs 15 residues. Germline CDR1 LNHNV, CDR2 YYDKDF (reference sequence). The CDR3 loop reads CATSSSGGPPYEQYF. CDR3 coding DNA: TGTGCCACCAGCTCTAGCGGGGGCCCTCCCTACGAGCAGTACTTC.

The chain couples TRBV28 to TRBJ1-6; no clear D. V lost 2 bases, J lost 10 bases, and 3 bases lay in between. Looked up from germline, CDR1 is MDHEN and CDR2 is SYDVKM. This CDR3 is built from 11 residues. In DNA, the CDR3 is TGTGCCAGCAGTTTAGGGTCACCCCTCCACTTT. Its translation: CASSLGSPLHF.

The rearrangement joins TRBV7-2 to TRBJ1-6; 11 nucleotides agree with TRBD1. The CDR3 length is 13 residues. Unmatched junction bases numbered 2, after V lost 6 bases and J lost 10 bases. The germline gives CDR1 SGHTA, CDR2 FQGNSA. The CDR3 protein is CASRGQGVSPLHF. The CDR3, as DNA: TGTGCCAGCAGGGGACAGGGGGTGTCACCCCTCCACTTT. The whole variable domain, filled in from reference TRBV7-2 and TRBJ1-6, reads GAGVSQSPSNKVTEKGKDVELRCDPISGHTALYWYRQSLGQGLEFLIYFQGNSAPDKSGLPSDRFSAERTGGSVSTLTIQRTQQEDSAVYLCASRGQGVSPLHFGNGTRLTVT.

V is TRBV14 and J is TRBJ1-4; maybe TRBD1 (6 bases). V was shortened by 1 base and J by 10 bases, with 10 bases between the two germline ends. This CDR3 is 13 amino acids long. The germline CDR1 and CDR2 sequences are SGHDN and FVKESK. CDR3 sequence (DNA): TGTGCCAGCAGCCAAGTGGCAGGGGCAAAACTGTTTTTT. This translates into CASSQVAGAKLFF.

This chain joins TRBV6-5 and TRBJ1-2; D ambiguous. The CDR3 contains 13 residues. The germline V gene has CDR1 MNHEY and CDR2 SVGAGI. The germline V and J ends were trimmed by 6 bases and 6 bases, with 14 bases remaining between them. This chain's CDR3 is CASRSLGSDGYTF. The CDR3 nucleotides are TGTGCCAGCAGGTCCCTCGGGTCAGATGGCTACACCTTC.

V gene TRBV3-1 (or the pseudogene TRBV3-2) combines with J gene TRBJ2-5; D is ambiguous. The CDR3 totals 13 residues. Germline CDR1 reads LGHDT; CDR2 reads YNNKEL (reference sequence). The V end lost 6 bases, the J end lost 3 bases, and 11 bases lay between the germline ends. This CDR3 reads CASRTTGEETQYF. The CDR3 region has the DNA TGTGCCAGCAGGACCACTGGCGAAGAGACCCAGTACTTC.

The chain carries TRBV28 and TRBJ1-2; 8 bases map to TRBD1. Germline V gives CDR1 MDHEN, CDR2 SYDVKM. J lost 6 bases, V lost 6 bases, and 12 bases had no gene match. The CDR3 has 15 residues. The CDR3 loop reads CASRTIGQGVDGYTF. The CDR3 nucleotides read TGTGCCAGCAGGACCATCGGACAGGGAGTGGATGGCTACACCTTC.

The CDR3 region is CAWTVGQGTDTQYF. CDR3 DNA: TGTGCCTGGACAGTAGGACAGGGGACAGATACGCAGTATTTT. V and J are TRBV30 and TRBJ2-3, with 9 bases aligning to TRBD1. CDR1 is GTSNPN, CDR2 SVGIG, per germline (reference sequence). This CDR3 has 14 amino acids. J lost 3 bases, V lost 4 bases, and 5 bases had no gene match.

This clone was picked up a small number of times. This chain joins TRBV6-1 and TRBJ2-5; TRBD2 matches 10 bases. There are 16 residues in the CDR3. Germline V gene lookup returns CDR1 MNHNS and CDR2 SASEGT. V was clipped by 3 bases and J by 1 base; unmatched bases: 5. CDR3 in DNA: TGTGCCAGCAGTGAGCTCTTAGCGGGGGGCCAAGAGACCCAGTACTTC. Translating it yields CASSELLAGGQETQYF.